This T cell receptor beta chain was sequenced for a study of blood T cell repertoires in COVID-19. Overall study: The analysed material was cDNA or gDNA that came from T cells, B-cell-depleted T cells, or PBMCs.

In its sample, this clone was seen once. In the authors' workflow: Nucleated cell number was recorded as an estimate derived from reference gene primer amplification. The repertoire was sequenced with immunoSEQ multiplex PCR; TCRdb's copy has only in-frame clones and lacks some. V, J and clone size derive from that table, while D and trimming were established from the DNA sequence. Of tens of thousands of clones in the sample, approximately 85% were seen once. The CDR3 has 14 residues. Germline V lookup: CDR1 SEHNR, CDR2 FQNEAQ (reference sequence). With 3 bases removed from V and 0 bases from J, the gap between germline ends came to 8 bases.

The sequenced material came from peripheral blood. The chain has TRBV7-9 and TRBJ1-1; the D gene is possibly TRBD1 (5 bases). This TCR was sampled from a human donor in a cohort sampled during active COVID-19. The donor label of this sample is uncertain. This chain's CDR3 is CASSFNRLNTEAFF. The CDR3 nucleotides read TGTGCCAGCAGCTTCAACAGGTTGAACACTGAAGCTTTCTTT.